These 25 T cell receptor beta chains came from one sample sequenced in a study of cytomegalovirus exposure and HLA in healthy donors. It was with 60 Vbeta and 13 Jbeta primers that the PCR ran. Profiling relied on immunoSEQ multiplex PCR, and the TCRdb table lists in-frame clones only, not all of them. The sample yields under 200,000 clones, about four fifths seen once. Sequencing was performed on PBMCs. The receptor source for this set is a woman between 45 and 60 years old in good health and CMV-seronegative.

For this clone: At one boundary the junction diverges from the germline segment, which might be a read error. Other DNA sequences of this sample code for an identical CDR3. The gene calls are TRBV9 and TRBJ2-7, with 9 nucleotides matching TRBD2. The CDR3 extends over 15 amino acids. Germline CDR1 reads SGDLS; CDR2 reads YYNGEE. CDR3 sequence: CASSVSAGGPYEQYF. Written as DNA, the CDR3 is TGCGCCAGCAGCGTATCAGCGGGAGGACCCTACGAGCAGTACTTC.

The chain combines TRBV27 with TRBJ2-7; 7 bases align to TRBD2. Germline V gene lookup returns CDR1 MNHEY and CDR2 SMNVEV (reference sequence). The CDR3 contains 14 residues. V was clipped by 2 bases and J by 5 bases; unmatched bases: 6. CDR3 region: CASSLGTKAHEQYF. In DNA, the CDR3 is TGTGCCAGCAGTTTAGGGACTAAGGCCCACGAGCAGTACTTC.

This sequence joins TRBV6-5 and TRBJ2-7, with 7 bases aligning to TRBD2. V gave up 5 bases and J gave up 0 bases; unmatched junction bases: 7. There are 15 residues in the CDR3. Germline V CDR1 and CDR2: MNHEY, SVGAGI. The chain's CDR3 is CASSPILADSYEQYF. The CDR3 region has the DNA TGTGCCAGCAGTCCGATTCTAGCGGACTCCTACGAGCAGTACTTC.

V and J are TRBV5-1 and TRBJ1-2; 8 nucleotides align to TRBD1. Per the germline V gene, CDR1 is SGHRS and CDR2 is YFSETQ. The CDR3 consists of 16 residues. The junction had 8 bases not matched to a gene; V was cut back by 0 bases and J by 4 bases. CDR3 protein: CASSLDGQGSLYGYTF. The CDR3, as DNA: TGCGCCAGCAGCTTGGATGGACAGGGAAGCCTCTATGGCTACACCTTC.

CDR3: CSGGGHVTGELFF. CDR3 sequence (DNA): TGCAGCGGGGGGGGACACGTCACCGGGGAGCTGTTTTTT. This chain links TRBV29-1 with TRBJ2-2; maybe TRBD2 (7 bases). Germline loops: CDR1 SQVTM, CDR2 ANQGSEA. This CDR3 is built from 13 residues. V lost 7 bases and J lost 4, with 13 bases in between.

The chain carries TRBV4-1 and TRBJ1-2, with 7 nucleotides matching TRBD1. The CDR3 covers 16 residues. Germline CDR1 reads MGHRA; CDR2 reads YSYEKL. V was clipped by 0 bases and J by 0 bases; unmatched bases: 4. This CDR3 is CASSQEWDRTNYGYTF. The CDR3 DNA sequence: TGCGCCAGCAGCCAAGAGTGGGACAGAACTAACTATGGCTACACCTTC.

This sequence joins TRBV2 and TRBJ2-1; D is undetermined. The germline V gene encodes CDR1 SNHLY and CDR2 FYNNEI. The germline V and J ends were trimmed by 8 bases and 4 bases, with 15 bases remaining between them. The CDR3 extends over 14 amino acids. The CDR3 bases are TGTGCCAGCCACGGCCTGGCACAGTACAATGAGCAGTTCTTC. This gives the protein CASHGLAQYNEQFF. The whole variable domain, filled in from reference TRBV2 and TRBJ2-1, reads EPEVTQTPSHQVTQMGQEVILRCVPISNHLYFYWYRQILGQKVEFLVSFYNNEISEKSEIFDDQFSVERPDGSNFTLKIRSTKLEDSAMYFCASHGLAQYNEQFFGPGTRLTVL.

The V call is TRBV25-1, the J call TRBJ2-3; 9 nucleotides agree with TRBD1. After removal of 9 bases from V and 4 bases from J, the junction contained 2 bases not matched to a gene. Per germline, CDR1 MGHDK and CDR2 SYGVNS. This CDR3 has 12 amino acids. CDR3 sequence: CASRQGADTQYF. The CDR3 bases are TGTGCCAGTCGACAGGGGGCAGATACGCAGTATTTT.

The chain carries TRBV4-3 and TRBJ2-2, with D maybe TRBD1 (6 bases). The CDR3 is 18 amino acids. The germline V and J ends were trimmed by 0 bases and 4 bases, with 18 bases remaining between them. Germline CDR1 LGHNA, CDR2 YSLEER. CDR3 sequence reads: CASSQDGGTLLVTGELFF. Here the CDR3 DNA reads TGCGCCAGCAGCCAAGATGGTGGGACACTGCTCGTCACCGGGGAGCTGTTTTTT.

This clone has only one observation. The genes are TRBV5-1 and TRBJ2-1; 9 nucleotides line up with TRBD1. The V and J ends lost 4 bases and 4 bases, in that order; junction bases with no gene match: 3. This CDR3 is built from 14 residues. CDR1 and CDR2 from the germline V gene are SGHRS and YFSETQ. The CDR3 DNA is TGCGCCAGCAGCCCGGGACAGGGATACAATGAGCAGTTCTTC. Translated, it gives CASSPGQGYNEQFF.

The V and J genes are TRBV9 and TRBJ1-5; unclear D gene. This CDR3 is built from 14 residues. Trimming pared 2 bases from V and 5 bases from J, leaving 11 bases between. Germline V gene data show CDR1 as SGDLS and CDR2 as YYNGEE. CDR3 DNA: TGTGCCAGCAGCGTTGGAGGGTACGATCAGCCCCAGCATTTT. Its protein is CASSVGGYDQPQHF.

This sequence joins TRBV2 and TRBJ1-3; D is uncertain. This CDR3 contains 14 residues. Trimming shortened V by 5 bases and J by 0 bases, and 8 bases separated the two germline ends. Per the germline V gene, CDR1 is SNHLY and CDR2 is FYNNEI. The CDR3 sequence: CASSPESSGNTIYF. CDR3 nucleotides: TGTGCCAGCAGTCCGGAGAGCTCTGGAAACACCATATATTTT. Full variable domain (rest looked up from reference TRBV2 and TRBJ1-3): EPEVTQTPSHQVTQMGQEVILRCVPISNHLYFYWYRQILGQKVEFLVSFYNNEISEKSEIFDDQFSVERPDGSNFTLKIRSTKLEDSAMYFCASSPESSGNTIYFGEGSWLTVV.

The CDR3 DNA reads as TGTGCCGCGGGGGGGGAACACGGGCAGTACTTC. Encoded protein: CAAGGEHGQYF. This sequence joins TRBV28 and TRBJ2-7, with 9 bases identical to TRBD2. From germline, CDR1 is MDHEN and CDR2 SYDVKM. V trimming: 11 bases; J trimming: 9 bases; junction bases outside the gene matches: 8. The CDR3 is 11 amino acids.

The genes are TRBV10-1 and TRBJ2-5; 8 bases agree with TRBD2. The CDR3 contains 16 residues. Germline V gives CDR1 WNHNN, CDR2 SYGVQD (reference sequence). V was pared by 4 bases and J by 4 bases, with 11 bases of the junction left unmatched. DNA for the CDR3: TGCGCCAGCAGTGCCGGACTAGCCGGGATTTCAGAGACCCAGTACTTC. Encoded protein: CASSAGLAGISETQYF.

The chain combines TRBV7-2 with TRBJ2-3, with 10 bases identical to TRBD2. The trim removed 8 bases at V and 6 bases at J, leaving 8 bases unmatched. CDR3 length: 14 amino acids. Looked up from germline, CDR1 is SGHTA and CDR2 is FQGNSA. This CDR3 is CASQTGLASDTQYF. CDR3 DNA: TGTGCCAGCCAAACGGGACTAGCGTCGGATACGCAGTATTTT.

V gene TRBV30 combines with J gene TRBJ1-2; D gene ambiguous. V was cut by 2 bases and J by 7 bases, with 8 bases left in between. CDR3 size: 11 residues. From germline, CDR1 is GTSNPN and CDR2 SVGIG (reference sequence). The CDR3 nucleotides read TGTGCCTGGAGTCCCTCGAGTGGCTACACCTTC. This sequence encodes CAWSPSSGYTF.

This chain connects TRBV18 to TRBJ2-1; D unclear. Trimming cost V 3 bases and J 1 base, with 10 bases left between them. The CDR3 is 15 residues long. The germline gives CDR1 KGHSH, CDR2 LQKENI. This CDR3 is CASSPPTPSYNEQFF. In nucleotides, the CDR3 is TGTGCCAGCTCACCCCCAACACCTTCCTACAATGAGCAGTTCTTC.

The rearrangement uses TRBV7-6 and TRBJ2-7; the D gene is possibly TRBD2 (5 bases). Germline CDR1 is SGHVS and CDR2 is FNYEAQ. The ends were cut back, 1 base at V and 7 bases at J, with 20 bases in the middle. The CDR3 loop spans 16 amino acids. The CDR3 is CASSLDRLAVYGEQYF. DNA for the CDR3: TGTGCCAGCAGCTTAGATAGGCTAGCAGTTTATGGGGAGCAGTACTTC.

V is TRBV6-5 and J is TRBJ1-2; possibly TRBD1 for D (5 bases). With 7 bases removed from V and 8 bases from J, the gap between germline ends came to 14 bases. CDR1 and CDR2 (germline): MNHEY, SVGAGI. The CDR3 totals 12 residues. The CDR3 DNA is TGTGCCAGCACCGAGGCGGGACGGGGCTACACCTTC. Amino acid sequence: CASTEAGRGYTF.

The chain employs TRBV19 and TRBJ2-5; tentatively, D is TRBD2 (5 bases). CDR3 size: 14 residues. V was clipped by 4 bases and J by 3 bases, with 12 bases between them. From germline, CDR1 is LNHDA and CDR2 SQIVND (reference sequence). The CDR3 coding sequence is TGTGCCAGTAGTAGAGACGGGATTAAAGAGACCCAGTACTTC. Its protein product is CASSRDGIKETQYF.

The chain has TRBV5-1 and TRBJ2-3, with D possibly TRBD2 on 5 matching bases. The CDR3 totals 14 residues. V lost 0 bases and J 5 bases, leaving 10 bases between the germline ends. Germline CDR1 is SGHRS and CDR2 is YFSETQ. The CDR3 DNA reads as TGCGCCAGCAGCTTGGTCGGGGTGGAAGATACGCAGTATTTT. Protein product: CASSLVGVEDTQYF.

The chain links TRBV7-3 to TRBJ2-7, with 8 positions matching TRBD1. Germline V gene data show CDR1 as SGHTA and CDR2 as FQGTGA. The CDR3 runs to 15 residues. The ends lost 3 bases at V and 2 bases at J; junction bases unmatched: 6. The CDR3 sequence: CASSFHGTGAYEQYF. CDR3 DNA sequence: TGTGCCAGCAGCTTTCACGGGACAGGCGCCTACGAGCAGTACTTC.

This clone was seen more than once but under ten times. This chain links TRBV6-6 with TRBJ1-4, with a weak D call TRBD1 (5 bases). This CDR3 has 13 amino acids. CDR1 and CDR2 from the germline V gene are MNHNY and SVGAGI (reference sequence). Trimming took off 8 bases at V and 7 bases at J, with 14 bases between the two ends. The CDR3 sequence: CASGAPAIEKLFF. The CDR3, as DNA: TGTGCCAGCGGGGCACCTGCCATTGAAAAACTGTTTTTT.

The chain joins TRBV4-1 to TRBJ2-7; 13 bases are shared with TRBD2. Trimming cost V 6 bases and J 4 bases; bases outside gene matches: 9. The germline V gene encodes CDR1 MGHRA and CDR2 YSYEKL. The CDR3 is 16 residues long. DNA of the CDR3: TGCGCCAGCAGTCTGGGACTAGCGGGGTTATCTTACGAGCAGTACTTC. The encoded protein is CASSLGLAGLSYEQYF.

The chain is built from TRBV9 and TRBJ2-1; TRBD2 might be the D (6 bases). V shed 0 bases and J shed 0 bases, with 13 bases lying between them. Germline CDR1 is SGDLS and CDR2 is YYNGEE. This CDR3 region has 17 residues. In DNA form, the CDR3 reads TGTGCCAGCAGCGTAGCTGGGACTCAGAGCTCCTACAATGAGCAGTTCTTC. The encoded protein is CASSVAGTQSSYNEQFF.